A selection of T cell receptor beta chains follows, all from one sample in a study of memory CD8 T cells in hepatitis C reinfection. Profiled with immunoSEQ multiplex PCR; TCRdb holds only in-frame clones, not every one. The data show around 45,000 clones, around 89% seen once. Sequencing input: naive CD8+ T cells sorted from blood. All receptors derive from a man aged 18-30 years with hepatitis C virus infection. CDR3s include the opening cysteine and the closing phenylalanine or tryptophan.

v_gene: TRBV7-9; CDR3aa: CASSLLEAFF
v_gene: TRBV7-8; CDR3aa: CASSLTGPGNTIYF
v_gene: TRBV5-1; CDR3aa: CASSLALVYNEQFF
v_gene: TRBV27; CDR3aa: CASSFTTLGYEQYF
v_gene: TRBV7-8; CDR3aa: CASSPTSASYSYEQYF
v_gene: TRBV11-2; CDR3aa: CASSLGRTGRTDTQYF
v_gene: TRBV5-6; CDR3aa: CASSRGGSSYEQYF
v_gene: TRBV2; CDR3aa: CASSEGDPGSYEQYF
v_gene: TRBV5-8; CDR3aa: CASSFGPITDRGLRETQYF
v_gene: TRBV5-4; CDR3aa: CASSLGLAGAGLGGDYGYTF
v_gene: TRBV6-5; CDR3aa: CASSYGAQRRTGELFF
v_gene: TRBV5-4; CDR3aa: CASSSRGSPNYGYTF
v_gene: TRBV19; CDR3aa: CASSIGKGANYNEQFF
v_gene: TRBV9; CDR3aa: CASSVATPASGGWDEQFF
v_gene: TRBV10-3; CDR3aa: CAISEGMLAELEDTQYF
v_gene: TRBV11-2; CDR3aa: CASSSPAGEAFF
v_gene: TRBV27; CDR3aa: CASRGAGGPFVQFF
v_gene: TRBV29-1; CDR3aa: CSVYRQGAWEQFF
v_gene: TRBV7-9; CDR3aa: CASSLLTGADTGELFF
v_gene: TRBV13; CDR3aa: CASSFLSSSSYNEQFF
v_gene: TRBV6-4; CDR3aa: CASSDQVTGELFF
v_gene: TRBV19; CDR3aa: CASSSGVADTQYF
v_gene: TRBV5-8; CDR3aa: CASSWGTGGHQPQHF
v_gene: TRBV10-3; CDR3aa: CAISEMGQRNTIYF
v_gene: TRBV7-9; CDR3aa: CASSLQSNTGELFF